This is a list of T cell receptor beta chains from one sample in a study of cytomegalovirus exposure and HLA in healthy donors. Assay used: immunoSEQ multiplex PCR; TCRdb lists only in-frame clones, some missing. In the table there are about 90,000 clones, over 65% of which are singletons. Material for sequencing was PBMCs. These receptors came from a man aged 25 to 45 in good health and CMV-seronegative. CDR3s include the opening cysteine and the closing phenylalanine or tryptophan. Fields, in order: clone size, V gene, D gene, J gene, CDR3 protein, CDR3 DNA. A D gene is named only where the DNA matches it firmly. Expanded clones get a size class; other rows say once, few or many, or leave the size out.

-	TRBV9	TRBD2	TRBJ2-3	CASSAQGTSGGDTQYF	TGTGCCAGCAGCGCTCAGGGGACTAGCGGGGGGGATACGCAGTATTTT
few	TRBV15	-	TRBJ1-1	CATSRDKAGHMNTEAFF	TGTGCCACCAGCAGAGATAAAGCAGGCCACATGAACACTGAAGCTTTCTTT
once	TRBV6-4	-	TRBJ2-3	CASSERYTDTQYF	TGTGCCAGCAGTGAGAGGTACACAGATACGCAGTATTTT
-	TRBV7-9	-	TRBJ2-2	CASTGGAQTTGELFF	TGTGCCAGCACCGGAGGGGCGCAGACGACCGGGGAGCTGTTTTTT
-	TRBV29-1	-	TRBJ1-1	CSVESRKNTEAFF	TGCAGCGTTGAGTCCAGGAAGAACACTGAAGCTTTCTTT
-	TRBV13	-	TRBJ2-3	CASSPPWAGWTDTQYF	TGTGCCAGCAGCCCCCCGTGGGCGGGTTGGACAGATACGCAGTATTTT
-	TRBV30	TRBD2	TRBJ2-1	CAWGTSGRNEQFF	TGTGCCTGGGGGACTAGCGGGAGGAATGAGCAGTTCTTC
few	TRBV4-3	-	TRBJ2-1	CASSQVRLSRYSYNEQFF	TGCGCCAGCAGCCAAGTTAGGCTCTCCAGGTACTCCTACAATGAGCAGTTCTTC
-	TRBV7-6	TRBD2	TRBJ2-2	CASVPGEGGELFF	TGTGCCAGCGTCCCCGGGGAGGGCGGGGAGCTGTTTTTT
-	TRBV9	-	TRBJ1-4	CASSRGRVGSNEKLFF	TGTGCCAGCAGCAGAGGAAGGGTGGGGAGTAATGAAAAACTGTTTTTT
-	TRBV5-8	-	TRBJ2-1	CASSYGGLGQDFDEQFF	TGTGCCAGCAGCTATGGAGGGTTAGGGCAGGATTTCGATGAGCAGTTCTTC
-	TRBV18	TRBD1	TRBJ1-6	CASSRTGGRNSPLHF	TGTGCCAGCTCACGGACAGGGGGAAGGAATTCACCCCTCCACTTT
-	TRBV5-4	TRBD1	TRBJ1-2	CASSLRTGNYGYTF	TGTGCCAGCAGCCTAAGGACAGGGAACTATGGCTACACCTTC
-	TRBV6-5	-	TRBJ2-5	CASNVRGETQYF	TGTGCCAGCAATGTCCGCGGAGAGACCCAGTACTTC
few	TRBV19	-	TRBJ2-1	CASSIGGLNYNEQFF	TGTGCCAGTAGTATAGGGGGACTCAACTACAATGAGCAGTTCTTC
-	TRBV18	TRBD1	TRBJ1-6	CASSPRPLQGVNNSPLHF	TGTGCCAGCTCACCCCGTCCGTTACAGGGGGTAAATAATTCACCCCTCCACTTT
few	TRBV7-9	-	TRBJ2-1	CASSLVVRGSYNEQFF	TGTGCCAGCAGCTTAGTGGTACGGGGCTCCTACAATGAGCAGTTCTTC
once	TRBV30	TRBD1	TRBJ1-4	CAWKMGTGATNEKLFF	TGTGCCTGGAAAATGGGGACAGGGGCAACTAATGAAAAACTGTTTTTT